The sequence of this TCR beta chain was determined in a study of blood T cell repertoires in COVID-19. Study-wide context: COVID-19 samples, acute and convalescent, were from the United States, Italy and Spain.

CDR1 and CDR2 (germline): SGHVS, FQNEAQ. The CDR3 loop spans 14 amino acids. With 0 bases removed from V and 4 bases from J, the gap between germline ends came to 9 bases. Enrolment of Seattle patients took place during active infection, and they were followed longitudinally. Per the study methods: Amplifying reference gene primers gave estimates of nucleated cell counts. TCRdb's table, derived via immunoSEQ multiplex PCR, lists solely in-frame clones and lacks some. From that table come the V and J calls and clone size; the DNA was used to work out D and trimming. The profile shows hundreds of thousands of clones, about 89% of them singletons.

Sequenced: peripheral blood. The clonotype comes from a woman in her 50s with COVID-19, enrolled during active disease. This sequence joins TRBV7-8 and TRBJ1-1; D is uncertain. The CDR3 DNA reads TGTGCCAGCAGCTTAGCTAACCCGGGCACTGAAGCTTTCTTT. It translates to CASSLANPGTEAFF. Drawing the rest from reference TRBV7-8 and TRBJ1-1, the complete variable domain is GAGVSQSPRYKVAKRGQDVALRCDPISGHVSLFWYQQALGQGPEFLTYFQNEAQLDKSGLPSDRFFAERPEGSVSTLKIQRTQQEDSAVYLCASSLANPGTEAFFGQGTRLTVV.